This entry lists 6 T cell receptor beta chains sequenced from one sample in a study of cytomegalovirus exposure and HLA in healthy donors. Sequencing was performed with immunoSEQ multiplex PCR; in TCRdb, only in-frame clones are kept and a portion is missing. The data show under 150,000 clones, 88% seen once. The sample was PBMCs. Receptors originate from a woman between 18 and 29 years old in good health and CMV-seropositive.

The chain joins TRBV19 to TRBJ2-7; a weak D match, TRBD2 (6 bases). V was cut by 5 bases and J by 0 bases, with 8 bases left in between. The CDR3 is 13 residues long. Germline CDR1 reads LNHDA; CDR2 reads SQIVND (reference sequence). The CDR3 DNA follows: TGTGCCAGTAGTGCGGGGCACTCCTACGAGCAGTACTTC. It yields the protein CASSAGHSYEQYF.

The CDR3 loop reads CASSWRLDTGELFF. Here the CDR3 DNA reads TGTGCCAGCAGCTGGAGACTTGACACCGGGGAGCTGTTTTTT. The chain combines TRBV5-4 with TRBJ2-2; D not resolved. CDR1 is SGHNT, CDR2 YYREEE, per germline (reference sequence). Trimming cost V 3 bases and J 3 bases, with 9 bases left between them. This CDR3 has 14 residues.

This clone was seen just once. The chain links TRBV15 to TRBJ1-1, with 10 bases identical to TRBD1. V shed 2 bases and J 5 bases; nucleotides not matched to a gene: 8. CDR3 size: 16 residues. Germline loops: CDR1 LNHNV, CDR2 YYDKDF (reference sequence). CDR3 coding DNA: TGTGCCACCAGCAGAAGGCGACAGGGGGCGCGAACTGAAGCTTTCTTT. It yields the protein CATSRRRQGARTEAFF.

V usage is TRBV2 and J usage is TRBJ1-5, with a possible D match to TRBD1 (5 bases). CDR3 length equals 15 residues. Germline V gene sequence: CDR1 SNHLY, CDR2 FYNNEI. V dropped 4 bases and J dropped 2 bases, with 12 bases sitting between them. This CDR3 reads CASSGTLRGNQPQHF. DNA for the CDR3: TGTGCCAGCAGTGGGACCCTCAGGGGCAATCAGCCCCAGCATTTT. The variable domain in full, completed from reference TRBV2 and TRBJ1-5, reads EPEVTQTPSHQVTQMGQEVILRCVPISNHLYFYWYRQILGQKVEFLVSFYNNEISEKSEIFDDQFSVERPDGSNFTLKIRSTKLEDSAMYFCASSGTLRGNQPQHFGDGTRLSIL.

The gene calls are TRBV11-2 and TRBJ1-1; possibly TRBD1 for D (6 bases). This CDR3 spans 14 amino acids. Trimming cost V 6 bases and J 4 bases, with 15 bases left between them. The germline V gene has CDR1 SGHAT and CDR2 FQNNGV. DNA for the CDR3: TGTGCCAGCAGTCAAACTCAGGGGAGCACTGAAGCTTTCTTT. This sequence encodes CASSQTQGSTEAFF.

DNA of the CDR3: TGTGCCAGCAGTTTAAGACAGGGCAACAATGAGCAGTTCTTC. Translated: CASSLRQGNNEQFF. This sequence joins TRBV27 and TRBJ2-1; 7 nucleotides line up with TRBD1. V was pared by 2 bases and J by 5 bases, with 3 bases of the junction left unmatched. CDR1 is MNHEY, CDR2 SMNVEV, per germline (reference sequence). The CDR3 is 14 amino acids.